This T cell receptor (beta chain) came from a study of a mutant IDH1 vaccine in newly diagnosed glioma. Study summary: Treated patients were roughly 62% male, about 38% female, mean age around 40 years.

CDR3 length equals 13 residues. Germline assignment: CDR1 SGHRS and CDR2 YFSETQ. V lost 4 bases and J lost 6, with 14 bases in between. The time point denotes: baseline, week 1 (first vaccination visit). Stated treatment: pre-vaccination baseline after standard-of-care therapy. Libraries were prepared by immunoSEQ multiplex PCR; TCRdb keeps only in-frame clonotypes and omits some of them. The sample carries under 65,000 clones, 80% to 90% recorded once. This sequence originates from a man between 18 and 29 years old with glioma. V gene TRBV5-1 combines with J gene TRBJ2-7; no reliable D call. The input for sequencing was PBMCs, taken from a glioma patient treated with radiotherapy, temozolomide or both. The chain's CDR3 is CASSLWAVGEQYF. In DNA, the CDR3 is TGCGCCAGCAGCCTCTGGGCCGTGGGCGAGCAGTACTTC.